One sample yielded the 5 T cell receptor beta chains listed below, sequenced in a study of T cell responses to AZD1222 COVID-19 vaccine. Here immunoSEQ multiplex PCR was the method, and the copy in TCRdb shows in-frame clones only, minus some. The sample records over 65,000 clones, 78% being singletons. The material was peripheral blood, obtained on day 0 of AZD1222 vaccination. The origin of the receptors is an adult in good health.

The chain links TRBV24-1 to TRBJ2-2; 10 bases are shared with TRBD2. Unmatched junction bases numbered 5, after V lost 0 bases and J lost 5 bases. This CDR3 is 17 amino acids long. Looked up from germline, CDR1 is KGHDR and CDR2 is SFDVKD. This chain's CDR3 is CATSDLRGSGRTGELFF. CDR3 coding DNA: TGTGCCACCAGTGATTTGCGGGGTAGCGGGAGGACCGGGGAGCTGTTTTTT.

Only one count was recorded for this clone. The chain combines TRBV7-2 with TRBJ1-2, with D possibly matching TRBD1 (5 bases). CDR1 is SGHTA and CDR2 is FQGNSA in the germline V gene. The CDR3 is 14 residues long. V was cut by 10 bases and J by 4 bases, with 19 bases left in between. This CDR3 reads CAINKSGDRYGYTF. CDR3 bases: TGTGCCATAAACAAGTCCGGGGACCGCTATGGCTACACCTTC. Full variable domain (rest looked up from reference TRBV7-2 and TRBJ1-2): GAGVSQSPSNKVTEKGKDVELRCDPISGHTALYWYRQSLGQGLEFLIYFQGNSAPDKSGLPSDRFSAERTGGSVSTLTIQRTQQEDSAVYLCAINKSGDRYGYTFGSGTRLTVV.

The chain joins TRBV5-1 to TRBJ2-5, with 7 bases identical to TRBD2. Germline V gene sequence: CDR1 SGHRS, CDR2 YFSETQ. The CDR3 is 16 residues long. V shed 6 bases and J 1 base; nucleotides not matched to a gene: 12. The CDR3 DNA is TGCGCCAGCACTGTCTACGGCGGGGGTCCCCAAGAGACCCAGTACTTC. It translates to CASTVYGGGPQETQYF.

CDR3 residues: CAWSGEDTQYF. The CDR3 DNA sequence: TGTGCCTGGAGTGGCGAGGATACGCAGTATTTT. The gene calls are TRBV30 and TRBJ2-3; D is ambiguous. The CDR3 is 11 residues long. Trimming removed 1 base from V and 6 bases from J, with 5 bases in between. Germline V lookup: CDR1 GTSNPN, CDR2 SVGIG (reference sequence).

This clone has just one count. The CDR3 here is CASRAGTLDNSPLHF. DNA of the CDR3: TGTGCCAGCAGGGCCGGGACACTCGATAATTCACCCCTCCACTTT. The V gene is TRBV6-5, the J gene TRBJ1-6; D may be TRBD1 (6 bases). Trimming cost V 6 bases and J 5 bases, with 14 bases left between them. The CDR3 sequence is 15 residues long. CDR1 is MNHEY, CDR2 SVGAGI, per germline.